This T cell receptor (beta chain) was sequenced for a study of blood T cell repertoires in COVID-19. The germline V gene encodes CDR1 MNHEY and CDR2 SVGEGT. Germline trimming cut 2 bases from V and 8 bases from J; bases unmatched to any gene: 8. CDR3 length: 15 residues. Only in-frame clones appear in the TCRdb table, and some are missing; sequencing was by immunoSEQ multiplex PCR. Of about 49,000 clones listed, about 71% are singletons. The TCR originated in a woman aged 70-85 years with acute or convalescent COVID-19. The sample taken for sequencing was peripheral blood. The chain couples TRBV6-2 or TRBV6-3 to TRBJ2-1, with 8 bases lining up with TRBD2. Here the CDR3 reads CASSYLGGGMDEQFF. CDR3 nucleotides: TGTGCCAGCAGTTACCTTGGCGGGGGGATGGATGAGCAGTTCTTC.